A selection of T cell receptor beta chains follows, all from one sample in a study of blood T cell dynamics during melanoma immunotherapy. Data came from immunoSEQ multiplex PCR; TCRdb stores just in-frame clones and leaves some out. The repertoire holds some 25,000 clones, around nine tenths seen once, with around 4.2% in the top ten. Source: blood, taken from a patient treated with checkpoint blockade. These receptors were taken from a human donor with melanoma. Each CDR3 is given with its conserved first and last residue. A D gene is named only where the DNA matches it firmly. Size is omitted from some rows. Given values are once, few, many or a class for expanded clones.

CDR3 protein	CDR3 DNA	D gene	clone size	V gene	J gene
CASSLAGMNTEAFF	TGCGCCAGCAGCTTGGCAGGGATGAACACTGAAGCTTTCTTT	NA	NA	TRBV5-1	TRBJ1-1
CASSLIGLRDTQYF	TGTGCCAGTAGTCTTATCGGACTCAGGGATACGCAGTATTTT	NA	once	TRBV19	TRBJ2-3
CASSHTRGRALDEQYF	TGTGCCAGCAGCCACACCCGCGGGAGGGCCTTGGACGAGCAGTACTTC	TRBD2	NA	TRBV7-8	TRBJ2-7
CASSPSGQWETQYF	TGTGCCAGCAGTCCCTCGGGACAGTGGGAGACCCAGTACTTC	TRBD1	NA	TRBV28	TRBJ2-5
CASSLYRRTSGKTDYNEQFF	TGTGCCAGCAGCTTGTATCGGCGGACTAGCGGGAAGACCGATTACAATGAGCAGTTCTTC	TRBD2	NA	TRBV13	TRBJ2-1
CASSYPGQGPNIQYF	TGTGCCAGCAGCTACCCGGGACAGGGACCGAACATTCAGTACTTC	TRBD1	NA	TRBV5-4	TRBJ2-4
CASSHIYREEQGYTF	TGTGCCAGCAGTCACATATACAGGGAGGAACAGGGCTACACCTTC	NA	NA	TRBV28	TRBJ1-2
CASSMTGKSKNIQYF	TGTGCCAGCAGTATGACAGGGAAATCCAAAAACATTCAGTACTTC	TRBD1	NA	TRBV28	TRBJ2-4
CASSPRLGGTGELFF	TGTGCCAGCAGCCCAAGGCTGGGTGGCACCGGGGAGCTGTTTTTT	NA	NA	TRBV7-9	TRBJ2-2
CASSPGGGQPQHF	TGTGCCAGCAGCCCAGGGGGGGGTCAGCCCCAGCATTTT	TRBD1	NA	TRBV6-1	TRBJ1-5
CASSHAGSSRAYEQYF	TGTGCCAGCAGCCACGCCGGGTCTAGCAGAGCCTACGAGCAGTACTTC	NA	NA	TRBV7-9	TRBJ2-7
CASSPDGGSSYEQYF	TGTGCCAGCAGCCCGGACGGGGGAAGCTCCTACGAGCAGTACTTC	NA	few	TRBV5-4	TRBJ2-7
CASSRGGGVGGNEQFF	TGTGCCAGCAGTCGGGGAGGCGGGGTGGGAGGGAATGAGCAGTTCTTC	TRBD2	once	TRBV6-6	TRBJ2-1
CASSLVGGSSYNEQFF	TGTGCCAGCAGCTTAGTGGGCGGGAGTTCCTACAATGAGCAGTTCTTC	TRBD2	NA	TRBV7-8	TRBJ2-1
CASSLAGDGGEKLFF	TGTGCCAGCAGCTTAGCAGGGGACGGGGGAGAAAAACTGTTTTTT	NA	NA	TRBV7-8	TRBJ1-4
CASSVGVGLAPNEQFF	TGTGCCAGCAGCGTAGGGGTGGGGCTAGCGCCCAATGAGCAGTTCTTC	NA	NA	TRBV9	TRBJ2-1
CASSSEGGRRYEQYF	TGTGCCAGCAGTTCCGAGGGGGGGCGAAGGTACGAGCAGTACTTC	NA	once	TRBV28	TRBJ2-7
CASSKAGSGRTVTYEQYF	TGTGCCAGCAGCAAAGCTGGTAGCGGGAGGACTGTGACCTACGAGCAGTACTTC	NA	NA	TRBV21-1	TRBJ2-7
CASSLVSRYGYTF	TGTGCCAGCAGTTTAGTCAGTCGGTATGGTTACACCTTC	NA	NA	TRBV28	TRBJ1-2
CASSESGTSYEQFF	TGTGCCAGCAGTGAGTCCGGGACTAGCTATGAGCAGTTCTTC	TRBD2	few	TRBV2	TRBJ2-1
CASSLGDSYGAYEQYF	TGTGCCAGCAGCTTAGGAGACTCATACGGGGCCTACGAGCAGTACTTC	NA	NA	TRBV11-1	TRBJ2-7
CASSPSGLAGVVEQFF	TGTGCCAGCTCACCCTCGGGACTAGCGGGAGTGGTTGAGCAGTTCTTC	TRBD2	once	TRBV18	TRBJ2-1
CASSPSGSYEQYF	TGTGCCAGCAGCCCTAGCGGGAGCTACGAGCAGTACTTC	TRBD2	NA	TRBV7-9	TRBJ2-7
CASSDIRAGARDTQYF	TGTGCCAGCAGCGACATCCGAGCGGGAGCACGAGATACGCAGTATTTT	TRBD2	NA	TRBV11-2	TRBJ2-3
CSVEDWPGGYEQYF	TGCAGCGTTGAAGATTGGCCGGGAGGGTACGAGCAGTACTTC	TRBD2	NA	TRBV29-1	TRBJ2-7
CASSLGLAGGNEQFF	TGTGCCAGCAGCTTGGGGCTAGCGGGAGGCAATGAGCAGTTCTTC	TRBD2	NA	TRBV5-4	TRBJ2-1
CASSLWGYEQYF	TGTGCCAGCAGCTTGTGGGGGTACGAGCAGTACTTC	NA	few	TRBV5-4	TRBJ2-7
CASSTPLSGWTEAGIGHNEQFF	TGTGCCAGCAGTACACCGCTGAGTGGTTGGACAGAAGCGGGAATCGGCCACAATGAGCAGTTCTTC	NA	NA	TRBV28	TRBJ2-1
CASSPGSLYEQYF	TGTGCCAGCAGCCCAGGGTCTCTCTACGAGCAGTACTTC	NA	NA	TRBV28	TRBJ2-7
CASSQPDRDEQYF	TGCGCCAGCAGCCAACCCGACAGGGACGAGCAGTACTTC	TRBD1	NA	TRBV4-1	TRBJ2-7
CASAGTSSYEQYF	TGCGCCAGCGCGGGGACGAGCTCCTACGAGCAGTACTTC	NA	NA	TRBV5-1	TRBJ2-7
CARSLGGRNTGELFF	TGTGCCAGAAGCTTGGGAGGGAGGAACACCGGGGAGCTGTTTTTT	NA	NA	TRBV5-3	TRBJ2-2
CASRSPGTNTEAFF	TGTGCCAGTAGAAGTCCAGGCACCAACACTGAAGCTTTCTTT	NA	NA	TRBV19	TRBJ1-1
CASSQDLRTGSNYEQYF	TGTGCCAGCAGCCAAGATCTTCGGACAGGGAGTAACTACGAGCAGTACTTC	TRBD1	NA	TRBV4-2	TRBJ2-7
CASSPLGTGEETQYF	TGTGCCAGCAGCCCCCTGGGGACAGGGGAAGAGACCCAGTACTTC	TRBD1	few	TRBV7-9	TRBJ2-5
CSAYRGQMHF	TGCAGTGCTTACCGGGGGCAGATGCACTTC	NA	NA	TRBV20-1	TRBJ2-4
CASSHEVGGTEAFF	TGCGCCAGCAGTCATGAGGTCGGGGGGACTGAAGCTTTCTTT	NA	NA	TRBV23-1	TRBJ1-1
CASTSSKTSGGELFF	TGTGCCAGCACCTCTAGTAAGACTAGCGGCGGGGAGCTGTTTTTT	TRBD2	NA	TRBV7-3	TRBJ2-2
CASSLPTSGSYEQYF	TGTGCCAGCAGCTTACCGACTAGCGGGAGTTACGAGCAGTACTTC	TRBD2	NA	TRBV11-2	TRBJ2-7
CASGDRYSPLHF	TGTGCCTCGGGGGACCGTTATTCACCCCTCCACTTT	NA	NA	TRBV7-6	TRBJ1-6
CASSKFATTAHGYTF	TGTGCCAGCAGCAAATTTGCAACGACAGCCCATGGCTACACCTTC	NA	NA	TRBV21-1	TRBJ1-2
CASSSVGTPTSGANVLTF	TGTGCCAGTAGCTCAGTAGGGACACCGACTTCTGGGGCCAACGTCCTGACTTTC	NA	NA	TRBV19	TRBJ2-6
CASRFTGSYGYTF	TGTGCCAGCAGGTTTACAGGGAGCTATGGCTACACCTTC	NA	NA	TRBV4-2	TRBJ1-2
CASSQLYEQYF	TGTGCCAGCAGCCAACTCTACGAGCAGTACTTC	NA	NA	TRBV7-2	TRBJ2-7
CASSEKYF	TGTGCCAGCAGTGAAAAGTATTTT	NA	NA	TRBV2	TRBJ2-3
CASSPRAAIAKNIQYF	TGTGCCAGTAGTCCCCGGGCCGCGATAGCCAAAAACATTCAGTACTTC	NA	NA	TRBV19	TRBJ2-4
CASSLRQGGLEQYF	TGTGCCAGCAGTTTGCGTCAGGGGGGGTTGGAGCAGTACTTC	NA	NA	TRBV27	TRBJ2-7
CASSSGQEGTTQYF	TGTGCCAGCAGCTCGGGGCAGGAAGGAACTACGCAGTATTTT	NA	NA	TRBV7-3	TRBJ2-3
CASSVEASPGGNEQFF	TGTGCCAGCAGCGTAGAGGCTAGCCCTGGCGGCAATGAGCAGTTCTTC	NA	NA	TRBV9	TRBJ2-1
CASSLGVPGYAYEQYF	TGTGCCAGCAGCTTAGGGGTCCCCGGCTACGCCTACGAGCAGTACTTC	NA	NA	TRBV11-2	TRBJ2-7